The sequence of this T cell receptor beta chain was determined in a study of T cell repertoires in cytomegalovirus infection. Study in general: Well-studied HLA-B-restricted epitopes and recently identified HLA-C-restricted epitopes of CMV were both used in the study.

Comment on this clonotype: Its specificity is not known.

TCRdb passed the reads through MiXCR, listing each CDR3 protein once. The table has about a million distinct CDR3 sequences, roughly 30% seen once. Per germline, CDR1 SGHAT and CDR2 FQNNGV. The CDR3 runs to 15 residues. Between the trimmed V and J ends, which lost 2 bases and 7 bases, there was a span of 17 bases. The sequence derives from a human donor in good health (CMV status not recorded). Some clones in this sample may be carry-over from other donors' samples. The source was cultured CD8+ T cells from PBMCs, collected from culture after CMV antigen stimulation. The chain employs TRBV11-2 and TRBJ2-5, with TRBD1 as a possible D gene (5 bases). As DNA, the CDR3 is TGTGCCAGCAGCTTATATTCTGGACCTCAGGGGACCCAGTACTTC. Translated: CASSLYSGPQGTQYF.